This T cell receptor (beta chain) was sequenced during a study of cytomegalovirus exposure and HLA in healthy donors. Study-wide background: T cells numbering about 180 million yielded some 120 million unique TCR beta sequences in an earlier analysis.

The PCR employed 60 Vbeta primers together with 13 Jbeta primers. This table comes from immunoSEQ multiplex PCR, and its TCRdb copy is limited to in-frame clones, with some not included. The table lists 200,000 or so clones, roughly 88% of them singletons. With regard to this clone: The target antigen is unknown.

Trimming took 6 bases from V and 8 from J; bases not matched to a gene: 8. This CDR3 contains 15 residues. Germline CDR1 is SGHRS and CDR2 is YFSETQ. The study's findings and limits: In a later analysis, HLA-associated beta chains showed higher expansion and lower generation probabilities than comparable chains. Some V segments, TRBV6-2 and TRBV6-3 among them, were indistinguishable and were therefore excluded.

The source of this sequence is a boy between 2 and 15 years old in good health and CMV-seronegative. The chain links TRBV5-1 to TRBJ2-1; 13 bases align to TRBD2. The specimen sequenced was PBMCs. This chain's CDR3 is CASTQGLAGNYEQFF. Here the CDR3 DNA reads TGCGCCAGCACCCAGGGACTAGCGGGAAACTATGAGCAGTTCTTC.